One T cell receptor (beta chain) is described in this entry. Antigen unknown. Trimming removed 4 bases from V and 9 bases from J; junction bases left unmatched: 12. This CDR3 is 16 amino acids long. Germline V gives CDR1 SGHKS, CDR2 YYEKEE (reference sequence). This sample is drawn from a study of cytomegalovirus exposure and HLA in healthy donors. Study context: Later analysis reported that the approximately 120 validation repertoires shared the platform of the roughly 700 first-cohort repertoires. Study-wide results and caveats: Testing in vitro showed a few CMV-associated chains specific for CMV antigens.

The protocol was immunoSEQ multiplex PCR, while the TCRdb copy is restricted to in-frame clones and leaves out a portion. The repertoire consists of approximately 64,000 clones, with approximately 90% occurring once and the leading ten covering around 1.7%. The rearrangement links TRBV5-5 to TRBJ2-1; 11 bases agree with TRBD2. The receptor comes from a young woman in good health and CMV-seronegative. Sequenced sample: PBMCs. The CDR3 DNA follows: TGTGCCAGCAGCCGTACGGGACTAGCGGATAGTTTTGAGCAGTTCTTC. It specifies CASSRTGLADSFEQFF. The complete variable domain, with remaining parts taken from reference TRBV5-5 and TRBJ2-1, reads DAGVTQSPTHLIKTRGQQVTLRCSPISGHKSVSWYQQVLGQGPQFIFQYYEKEERGRGNFPDRFSARQFPNYSSELNVNALLLGDSALYLCASSRTGLADSFEQFFGPGTRLTVL.